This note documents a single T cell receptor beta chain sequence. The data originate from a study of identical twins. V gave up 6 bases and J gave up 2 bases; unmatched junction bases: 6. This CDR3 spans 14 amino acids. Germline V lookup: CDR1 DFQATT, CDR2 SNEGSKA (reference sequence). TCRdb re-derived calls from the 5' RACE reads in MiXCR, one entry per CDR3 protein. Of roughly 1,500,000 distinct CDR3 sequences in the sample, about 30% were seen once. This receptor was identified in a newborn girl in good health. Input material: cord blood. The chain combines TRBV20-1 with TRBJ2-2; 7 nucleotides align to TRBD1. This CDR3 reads CSARGQVNTGELFF. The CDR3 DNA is TGCAGTGCCCGAGGACAGGTTAACACCGGGGAGCTGTTTTTT.